What follows are 24 T cell receptor beta chains derived from one specimen sequenced in a study of identical twins. TCRdb re-called the 5' RACE reads with MiXCR, one entry per CDR3 protein. The data show approximately 410,000 distinct CDR3 sequences, with approximately 17% seen just once and roughly 12% held by the top ten. The sample was naive T cells sorted from blood. These receptors were collected from a man aged 50 to 60 in good health.

Many counts were recorded for this clonotype. The chain joins TRBV3-1 to TRBJ1-4, with D possibly being TRBD1 (6 bases). Germline lookup yields CDR1 LGHDT and CDR2 YNNKEL (reference sequence). The ends were cut back, 6 bases at V and 0 bases at J, with 11 bases in the middle. The CDR3 spans 15 residues. The CDR3 is CASRLTGSTNEKLFF. The CDR3, as DNA: TGTGCCAGCAGGTTGACAGGTTCAACTAATGAAAAACTGTTTTTT.

The chain carries TRBV20-1 and TRBJ2-1, with 8 bases fitting TRBD2. CDR3 size: 15 residues. Germline loops: CDR1 DFQATT, CDR2 SNEGSKA (reference sequence). With 6 bases clipped from V and 9 bases from J, the junction kept 16 bases outside the gene matches. The CDR3 DNA follows: TGCAGTGCCCTGTATCTAGCGGGCTTGGGGGGTGAGCAGTTCTTC. As protein: CSALYLAGLGGEQFF.

This clonotype was counted a few times. J is TRBJ2-5 and V is TRBV6-2 or TRBV6-3; D uncertain. The CDR3 totals 14 residues. CDR1 is MNHEY, CDR2 SVGEGT, per germline. V shed 0 bases and J shed 2 bases, with 7 bases lying between them. In DNA form, the CDR3 reads TGTGCCAGCAGTTACTCGTCGCAGCAAGAGACCCAGTACTTC. Amino acids: CASSYSSQQETQYF.

This chain joins TRBV4-2 and TRBJ2-6; D possibly corresponds to TRBD1 (5 bases). Germline V lookup: CDR1 LGHNA, CDR2 YNFKEQ. CDR3 length equals 18 residues. V was shortened by 5 bases and J by 0 bases, with 17 bases between the two germline ends. The CDR3 reads CASSEGHRASSGANVLTF. The CDR3 bases are TGTGCCAGCAGCGAAGGACACCGTGCTAGCTCTGGGGCCAACGTCCTGACTTTC.

The rearrangement uses TRBV9 and TRBJ2-5; TRBD2 aligns across 9 bases. Germline CDR1 SGDLS, CDR2 YYNGEE. The length of the CDR3 is 18 residues. The ends lost 0 bases at V and 5 bases at J; junction bases unmatched: 14. This CDR3 is CASSVGKAGGQVDETQYF. Here the CDR3 DNA reads TGTGCCAGCAGCGTAGGTAAAGCGGGAGGTCAAGTGGATGAGACCCAGTACTTC.

The chain carries TRBV5-1 and TRBJ1-6; 7 positions agree with TRBD1. The CDR3 length is 13 residues. The germline gives CDR1 SGHRS, CDR2 YFSETQ. V lost 3 bases, J lost 8 bases, and 2 bases stayed unmatched. The CDR3 spells CASSWGTDSPLHF. CDR3 DNA sequence: TGCGCCAGCAGCTGGGGGACAGATTCACCCCTCCACTTT.

This clonotype appeared many times. The chain carries TRBV12-3 or TRBV12-4 and TRBJ2-7; D is possibly TRBD1 (6 bases). Trimming removed 5 bases from V and 6 bases from J, with 14 bases in between. The CDR3 length is 13 residues. CDR3 nucleotides: TGTGCCAGCAGTAGGGCAGGGGCGGCCGAGCAGTACTTC. Its translation is CASSRAGAAEQYF.

This clonotype was recorded many times. The DNA for the CDR3 is TGCGCCAGCAGCTTGCCGGCGGGGGCGAACACCGGGGAGCTGTTTTTT. It specifies CASSLPAGANTGELFF. V and J are TRBV5-1 and TRBJ2-2; 7 bases fit TRBD2. The V gene's germline CDR1 is SGHRS and CDR2 YFSETQ. The J segment lost 0 bases and the V segment lost 1 base, leaving 3 bases of the junction unmatched. There are 16 residues in the CDR3.

This rearrangement joins TRBV4-1 to TRBJ1-6; D remains ambiguous. The CDR3 sequence is 13 residues long. Trimming cost V 1 base and J 10 bases, with 8 bases left between them. The V gene's germline CDR1 is MGHRA and CDR2 YSYEKL. DNA of the CDR3: TGCGCCAGCAGCCAAGGGTCTGGGTCACCCCTCCACTTT. Its protein product is CASSQGSGSPLHF.

The rearrangement joins TRBV9 to TRBJ2-5; no reliable D call. CDR3 length: 13 amino acids. Trimming removed 0 bases from V and 3 bases from J, with 6 bases in between. Germline V gives CDR1 SGDLS, CDR2 YYNGEE. The CDR3 nucleotides read TGTGCCAGCAGCGTAGACCCGGAAGAGACCCAGTACTTC. This gives the protein CASSVDPEETQYF.

This clonotype was counted only a few times. The chain combines TRBV7-2 with TRBJ2-2; TRBD1 agrees at 7 bases. The CDR3 extends over 14 amino acids. V was clipped by 4 bases and J by 6 bases; unmatched bases: 5. The germline V gene encodes CDR1 SGHTA and CDR2 FQGNSA. For the CDR3, the DNA is TGTGCCAGCAGCTCATTGACAGGGTCCGGGGAGCTGTTTTTT. This gives the protein CASSSLTGSGELFF.

This clonotype was seen many times. The chain couples TRBV28 to TRBJ2-3; no clear D. From germline, CDR1 is MDHEN and CDR2 SYDVKM. V dropped 6 bases and J dropped 1 base, with 8 bases sitting between them. This CDR3 spans 13 amino acids. CDR3 nucleotide sequence: TGTGCCAGCAGCTTTGGGGGCACAGATACGCAGTATTTT. Amino acid sequence: CASSFGGTDTQYF.

The table lists this clonotype with many counts. This sequence joins TRBV11-2 and TRBJ1-3; perhaps TRBD1 as D (6 bases). This CDR3 spans 15 amino acids. Trimming shortened V by 5 bases and J by 0 bases, and 11 bases separated the two germline ends. Germline values: CDR1 SGHAT, CDR2 FQNNGV. The CDR3 is CASSARQASGNTIYF. For the CDR3, the DNA is TGTGCCAGCAGCGCCCGACAGGCCTCTGGAAACACCATATATTTT.

The rearrangement joins TRBV6-1 to TRBJ2-3; 7 nucleotides align to TRBD2. Germline V gene data show CDR1 as MNHNS and CDR2 as SASEGT. This CDR3 region has 15 residues. With V trimmed by 7 bases and J by 3 bases, 10 bases remained unmatched. The CDR3 DNA reads TGTGCCAGCAAAACTCTAGCGGCTGAAACAGATACGCAGTATTTT. Translating gives CASKTLAAETDTQYF.

This clonotype was observed at least ten times. CDR3 in DNA: TGTGCCAGCAGTTTCGCCGGGGACTCCTACGAGCAGTACTTC. This sequence encodes CASSFAGDSYEQYF. The chain joins TRBV28 to TRBJ2-7; D is possibly TRBD2 (5 bases). Germline values: CDR1 MDHEN, CDR2 SYDVKM. This CDR3 region has 14 residues. V was pared by 3 bases and J by 0 bases, with 9 bases between.

In this sample, this clonotype turned up many times. This chain connects TRBV3-1 to TRBJ2-2, with D hard to call. Trimming took 7 bases from V and 6 from J, leaving 12 bases between them. Germline CDR1 and CDR2: LGHDT and YNNKEL (reference sequence). The CDR3 runs 13 residues. CDR3 in amino acids: CASTTVGSGELFF. CDR3 bases: TGTGCCAGCACCACAGTAGGGTCCGGGGAGCTGTTTTTT.

This clonotype was detected only a few times. The chain has TRBV10-3 and TRBJ2-4, with D unclear. Germline CDR1 and CDR2: ENHRY and SYGVKD. The V end was cut by 3 bases, the J end by 8 bases, with 14 bases between. The CDR3 covers 14 residues. The CDR3 is CAISDPPFGYIQYF. For the CDR3, the DNA is TGTGCCATCAGTGATCCGCCGTTTGGGTACATTCAGTACTTC.

This clonotype has ten or more counts. In DNA form, the CDR3 reads TGTGCCAGCAGCACCCGACAGGGGAAGAAATCCTACGAGCAGTACTTC. Translated: CASSTRQGKKSYEQYF. The genes are TRBV6-2 or TRBV6-3 and TRBJ2-7; 8 bases are shared with TRBD1. In germline, CDR1 is MNHEY, CDR2 SVGEGT. Trimming removed 6 bases from V and 1 base from J; junction bases left unmatched: 11. CDR3 length: 16 residues.

This clonotype was counted once. A single base separates this from a much larger clone, so it may be a read error. This sequence joins TRBV18 and TRBJ2-1; D possibly corresponds to TRBD1 (6 bases). The CDR3 is made up of 12 amino acids. Germline V lookup: CDR1 KGHSH, CDR2 LQKENI. CDR3 DNA sequence: TGTGCCTGCTCACCACTACAGGGTGAGCAGTTCTTC. It specifies CACSPLQGEQFF.

This rearrangement joins TRBV29-1 to TRBJ2-5; 10 bases align to TRBD1. Germline CDR1 reads SQVTM; CDR2 reads ANQGSEA. V lost 4 bases, J lost 5 bases, and 7 bases stayed unmatched. The CDR3 has 14 residues. The CDR3, as DNA: TGCAGCGTTGCGGGACAGGGGATTTTGGAGACCCAGTACTTC. Encoded protein: CSVAGQGILETQYF.

This clonotype appeared many times. The chain has TRBV7-9 and TRBJ2-7; D gene unclear. V was shortened by 5 bases and J by 5 bases, with 10 bases between the two germline ends. Germline V gene data show CDR1 as SEHNR and CDR2 as FQNEAQ (reference sequence). CDR3 length: 12 amino acids. CDR3 amino acids: CASSLYGDEQYF. The CDR3 nucleotides are TGTGCCAGCAGCCTCTATGGGGACGAGCAGTACTTC.

This clonotype was counted a few times. The V call is TRBV29-1, the J call TRBJ2-1, with 14 bases fitting TRBD2. J lost 8 bases, V lost 2 bases, and 2 bases had no gene match. The CDR3 totals 14 residues. Germline V CDR1 and CDR2: SQVTM, ANQGSEA. The CDR3: CSVERLAGGDEQFF. The CDR3 DNA is TGCAGCGTTGAACGACTAGCGGGGGGGGATGAGCAGTTCTTC.

This clonotype has more than one count but fewer than ten. CDR3 sequence: CASSKIQPQHF. In DNA, the CDR3 is TGTGCCAGCAGTAAGATCCAGCCCCAGCATTTT. The rearrangement links TRBV28 to TRBJ1-5; D gene uncertain. With 5 bases removed from V and 7 bases from J, the gap between germline ends came to 6 bases. The germline gives CDR1 MDHEN, CDR2 SYDVKM. The CDR3 consists of 11 residues.

This clonotype occurred many times. The rearrangement uses TRBV10-2 and TRBJ1-5, with D perhaps TRBD1 (5 bases). Germline V gene sequence: CDR1 WSHSY, CDR2 SAAADI. The CDR3 spans 14 residues. V dropped 3 bases and J dropped 5 bases, with 11 bases sitting between them. CDR3 region: CASSEWGAYQPQHF. The CDR3 DNA sequence: TGCGCCAGCAGTGAATGGGGCGCGTATCAGCCCCAGCATTTT.